A single sample gave rise to the 17 T cell receptor beta chains below, sequenced in a study of blood T cell repertoires in COVID-19. The data were produced by immunoSEQ multiplex PCR, yet TCRdb's version contains in-frame clones alone and is incomplete. This sample has roughly 160,000 clones, with 80% to 90% found just once. The specimen was peripheral blood. All receptors come from a man in his fifties or sixties with acute or convalescent COVID-19.

The chain carries TRBV19 and TRBJ1-2; D is ambiguous. The CDR3 is made up of 14 amino acids. The V and J ends lost 7 bases and 5 bases respectively, with 17 bases between them. CDR1 LNHDA and CDR2 SQIVND come from the germline V gene (reference sequence). Here the CDR3 reads CASTPRNPGYGYTF. In DNA, the CDR3 is TGTGCCAGTACCCCAAGGAACCCGGGGTATGGCTACACCTTC. The full variable domain, its missing parts supplied by reference TRBV19 and TRBJ1-2, is DGGITQSPKYLFRKEGQNVTLSCEQNLNHDAMYWYRQDPGQGLRLIYYSQIVNDFQKGDIAEGYSVSREKKESFPLTVTSAQKNPTAFYLCASTPRNPGYGYTFGSGTRLTVV.

CDR3: CASSLTGFTGELFF. The DNA for the CDR3 is TGCGCCAGCAGCCTGACAGGGTTCACCGGGGAGCTGTTTTTT. This rearrangement joins TRBV5-1 to TRBJ2-2, with TRBD1 matching over 7 bases. The CDR3 covers 14 residues. J lost 4 bases, V lost 4 bases, and 4 bases had no gene match. Germline V gene sequence: CDR1 SGHRS, CDR2 YFSETQ.

V gene TRBV21-1 combines with J gene TRBJ1-2; the D call TRBD1 from the table was never checked on the DNA. TRBV21-1 is termed a pseudogene. The CDR3 contains 15 residues. As DNA, the CDR3 is TGTGCCAGCAGCAACGATTCCAGACAGGTCTATGGCTACACCTTC. Protein product: CASSNDSRQVYGYTF.

The chain joins TRBV6-1 to TRBJ2-1; 9 bases are shared with TRBD2. This CDR3 region has 15 residues. Germline CDR1 MNHNS, CDR2 SASEGT. The ends lost 2 bases at V and 5 bases at J; junction bases unmatched: 4. The CDR3 DNA sequence: TGTGCCAGCAGTGAAAGGCTAGCGGGGCACAATGAGCAGTTCTTC. This encodes CASSERLAGHNEQFF.

The chain links TRBV27 to TRBJ1-5, with no clear D. The germline V gene has CDR1 MNHEY and CDR2 SMNVEV (reference sequence). The CDR3 covers 14 residues. The germline V and J ends were trimmed by 5 bases and 7 bases, with 15 bases remaining between them. In DNA form, the CDR3 reads TGTGCCAGCAGTGCGCAAACTGGGAGGCAGCCCCAGCATTTT. Amino acid sequence: CASSAQTGRQPQHF.

This clone was counted at least ten times. The CDR3: CASSTRGGYGNTIYF. The CDR3 coding sequence is TGTGCCAGCAGCACCCGGGGGGGCTATGGAAACACCATATATTTT. This sequence joins TRBV5-4 and TRBJ1-3; possible D gene TRBD1, 6 bases. Germline CDR1 reads SGHNT; CDR2 reads YYREEE (reference sequence). The V gene lost 4 bases and the J gene lost 3 bases, with 14 bases spanning the gap. The CDR3 consists of 15 residues. Full variable domain (remainder filled in from reference TRBV5-4 and TRBJ1-3): ETGVTQSPTHLIKTRGQQVTLRCSSQSGHNTVSWYQQALGQGPQFIFQYYREEENGRGNFPPRFSGLQFPNYSSELNVNALELDDSALYLCASSTRGGYGNTIYFGEGSWLTVV.

This chain links TRBV18 with TRBJ2-3, with D perhaps matching TRBD2 (5 bases). There are 13 residues in the CDR3. Germline CDR1 and CDR2: KGHSH and LQKENI. Trimming left V 4 bases short and J 6 bases short, with 11 bases between. CDR3 in DNA: TGTGCCAGCTCACTACTAGTTTGGGATACGCAGTATTTT. Amino acid sequence: CASSLLVWDTQYF.

In DNA form, the CDR3 reads TGTGCCAGCAGCGGGACAGGGTACACCGGGGAGCTGTTTTTT. This codes for CASSGTGYTGELFF. The gene calls are TRBV2 and TRBJ2-2, with TRBD1 matching 9 bases. CDR1 and CDR2 (germline): SNHLY, FYNNEI. V trimming: 6 bases; J trimming: 3 bases; junction bases outside the gene matches: 2. This CDR3 region has 14 residues. The full variable domain, completed using reference TRBV2 and TRBJ2-2, is EPEVTQTPSHQVTQMGQEVILRCVPISNHLYFYWYRQILGQKVEFLVSFYNNEISEKSEIFDDQFSVERPDGSNFTLKIRSTKLEDSAMYFCASSGTGYTGELFFGEGSRLTVL.

The chain uses TRBV15 and TRBJ2-1; D possibly corresponds to TRBD2 (6 bases). Trimming took off 4 bases at V and 9 bases at J, with 13 bases between the two ends. The length of the CDR3 is 13 residues. Germline CDR1 reads LNHNV; CDR2 reads YYDKDF (reference sequence). CDR3 nucleotide sequence: TGTGCCACCAGCACCTCAAGGAGGGGTGAGCAGTTCTTC. This codes for CATSTSRRGEQFF.

The rearrangement links TRBV7-8 to TRBJ2-7, with TRBD1 identical over 9 bases. CDR1 is SGHVS and CDR2 is FQNEAQ in the germline V gene. After removal of 0 bases from V and 5 bases from J, the junction contained 5 bases not matched to a gene. CDR3 length equals 15 residues. CDR3 amino acids: CASSLAQGASDEQYF. The CDR3 coding sequence is TGTGCCAGCAGCTTAGCACAGGGGGCTTCCGACGAGCAGTACTTC. Variable domain in full (rest from reference TRBV7-8 and TRBJ2-7): GAGVSQSPRYKVAKRGQDVALRCDPISGHVSLFWYQQALGQGPEFLTYFQNEAQLDKSGLPSDRFFAERPEGSVSTLKIQRTQQEDSAVYLCASSLAQGASDEQYFGPGTRLTVT.

The chain uses TRBV20-1 and TRBJ2-1; 7 bases fit TRBD1. Germline V gene data show CDR1 as DFQATT and CDR2 as SNEGSKA (reference sequence). V gave up 6 bases and J gave up 6 bases; unmatched junction bases: 2. The CDR3 is 11 amino acids. The CDR3 sequence: CSARQGNEQFF. Here the CDR3 DNA reads TGCAGTGCGAGACAGGGCAATGAGCAGTTCTTC.

This clone has just one count. The rearrangement uses TRBV11-3 and TRBJ2-2; 7 bases map to TRBD2. This CDR3 region has 16 residues. After removal of 5 bases from V and 2 bases from J, the junction contained 8 bases not matched to a gene. The germline V gene encodes CDR1 SGHNT and CDR2 YENEEA. CDR3 residues: CASSVTGGSNTGELFF. CDR3 sequence (DNA): TGTGCCAGCAGCGTAACGGGCGGGAGTAACACCGGGGAGCTGTTTTTT. The full variable domain, with the rest looked up from reference TRBV11-3 and TRBJ2-2, is EAGVVQSPRYKIIEKKQPVAFWCNPISGHNTLYWYLQNLGQGPELLIRYENEEAVDDSQLPKDRFSAERLKGVDSTLKIQPAELGDSAVYLCASSVTGGSNTGELFFGEGSRLTVL.

The rearrangement links TRBV6-5 to TRBJ2-2, with TRBD1 identical over 9 bases. V trimming: 6 bases; J trimming: 5 bases; junction bases outside the gene matches: 4. CDR1 and CDR2 (germline): MNHEY, SVGAGI. The length of the CDR3 is 14 residues. Written as DNA, the CDR3 is TGTGCCAGCAGCAGGGACAGGGTGACCGGGGAGCTGTTTTTT. Its translation is CASSRDRVTGELFF.

This rearrangement joins TRBV6-6 to TRBJ1-2; 10 nucleotides line up with TRBD1. The CDR3 loop spans 13 amino acids. The germline V gene has CDR1 MNHNY and CDR2 SVGAGI (reference sequence). DNA for the CDR3: TGTGCGGGACAGGGGTTTCCGATGGGGGGCTACACCTTC. This gives the protein CAGQGFPMGGYTF.

The chain combines TRBV5-1 with TRBJ2-7; D is possibly TRBD1 (5 bases). Germline lookup yields CDR1 SGHRS and CDR2 YFSETQ. V dropped 2 bases and J dropped 3 bases, with 12 bases sitting between them. This CDR3 is built from 14 residues. The CDR3 is CASSFVRGNYEQYF. The CDR3 DNA sequence: TGCGCCAGCAGCTTCGTAAGGGGAAACTACGAGCAGTACTTC.

The V and J genes are TRBV5-8 and TRBJ1-6; unclear D gene. The V and J ends lost 4 bases and 8 bases respectively, with 7 bases between them. CDR1 SGHTS and CDR2 YDEGEE come from the germline V gene. The CDR3 loop spans 12 amino acids. CDR3 coding DNA: TGTGCCAGCAGCGTAGTGCATTCACCCCTCCACTTT. It yields the protein CASSVVHSPLHF.

This chain connects TRBV4-1 to TRBJ1-2, with TRBD1 as a possible D gene (6 bases). This CDR3 comprises 15 residues. Looked up from germline, CDR1 is MGHRA and CDR2 is YSYEKL. V shed 7 bases and J shed 2 bases, with 17 bases lying between them. The CDR3 region is CASTRLHRENYGYTF. The CDR3 nucleotides are TGCGCCAGCACGCGGCTTCACAGGGAGAACTATGGCTACACCTTC.